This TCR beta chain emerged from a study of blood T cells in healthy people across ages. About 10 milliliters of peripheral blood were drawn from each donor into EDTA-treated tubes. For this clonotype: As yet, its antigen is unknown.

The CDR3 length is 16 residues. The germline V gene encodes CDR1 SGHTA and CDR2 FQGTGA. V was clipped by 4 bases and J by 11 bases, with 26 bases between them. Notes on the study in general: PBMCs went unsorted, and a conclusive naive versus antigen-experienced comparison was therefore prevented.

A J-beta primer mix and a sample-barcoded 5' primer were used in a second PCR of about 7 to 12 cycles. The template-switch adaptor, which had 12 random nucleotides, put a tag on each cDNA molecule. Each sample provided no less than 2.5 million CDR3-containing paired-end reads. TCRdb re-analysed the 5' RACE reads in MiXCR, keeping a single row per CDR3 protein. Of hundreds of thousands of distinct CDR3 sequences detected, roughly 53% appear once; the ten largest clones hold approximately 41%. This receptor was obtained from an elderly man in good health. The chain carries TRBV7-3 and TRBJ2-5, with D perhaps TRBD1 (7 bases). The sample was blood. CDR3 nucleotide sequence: TGTGCCAGCAGCTCAACCAGGGGGGCGACCTACAATGAGCAGTACTTC. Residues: CASSSTRGATYNEQYF.